This paragraph covers one TCR beta chain sequence. No antigen is known for it. Generated by immunoSEQ multiplex PCR, the TCRdb table keeps only in-frame clones and is missing some. The sample gives approximately 2.3 million clones, 93% of which show up once; about 0.39% is in the top ten. The germline V and J ends were trimmed by 8 bases and 0 bases, with 18 bases remaining between them. The CDR3 sequence is 16 residues long. Per germline, CDR1 MDHEN and CDR2 SYDVKM. The data belong to a study of shared clonotypes between healthy human individuals. Study-level points and caveats: In general, naive subsets displayed greater estimated richness than memory subsets did.

This chain connects TRBV28 to TRBJ2-3; tentatively, D is TRBD1 (6 bases). This sequence was found in a man aged 18 to 30 in good health. Some clones in this sample may be carry-over from other donors' samples. Sequencing used naive CD4+ T cells from PBMCs. Indicated subset: CD45RA+ positively selected. CDR3 sequence reads: CASLTSRGKSTDTQYF. In DNA form, the CDR3 reads TGTGCCAGCCTTACCTCCAGGGGCAAGAGCACAGATACGCAGTATTTT.